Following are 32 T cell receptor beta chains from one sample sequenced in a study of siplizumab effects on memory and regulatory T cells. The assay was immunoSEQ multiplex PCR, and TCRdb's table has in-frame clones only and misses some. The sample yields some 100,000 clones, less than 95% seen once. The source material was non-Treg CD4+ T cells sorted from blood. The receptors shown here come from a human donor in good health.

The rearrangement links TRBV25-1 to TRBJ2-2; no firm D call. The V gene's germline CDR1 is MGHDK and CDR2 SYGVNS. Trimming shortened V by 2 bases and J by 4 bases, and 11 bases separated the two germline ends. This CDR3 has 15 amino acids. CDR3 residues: CASSERVGSTGELFF. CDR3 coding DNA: TGTGCCAGCAGTGAACGAGTAGGTAGCACCGGGGAGCTGTTTTTT.

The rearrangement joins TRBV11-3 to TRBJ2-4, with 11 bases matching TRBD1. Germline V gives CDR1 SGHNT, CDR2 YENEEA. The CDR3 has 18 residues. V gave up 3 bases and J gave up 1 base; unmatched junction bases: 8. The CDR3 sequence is CASSLGQGVPTAKNIQYF. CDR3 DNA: TGTGCCAGCAGCTTGGGACAGGGGGTACCGACGGCCAAAAACATTCAGTACTTC.

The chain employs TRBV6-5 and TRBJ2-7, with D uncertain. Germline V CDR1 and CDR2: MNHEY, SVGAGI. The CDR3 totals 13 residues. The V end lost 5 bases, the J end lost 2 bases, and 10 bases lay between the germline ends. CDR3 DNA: TGTGCCAGCAGTAGTACCTACACCTACGAGCAGTACTTC. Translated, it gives CASSSTYTYEQYF.

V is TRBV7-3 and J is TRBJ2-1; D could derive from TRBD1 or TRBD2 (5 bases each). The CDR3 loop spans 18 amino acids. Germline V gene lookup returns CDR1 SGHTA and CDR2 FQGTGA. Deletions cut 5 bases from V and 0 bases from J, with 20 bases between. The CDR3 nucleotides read TGTGCCAGCAGCCCACTGGGGGTAGGGCCTCGCTCCTACAATGAGCAGTTCTTC. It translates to CASSPLGVGPRSYNEQFF.

For the CDR3, the DNA is TGCAGCGTTGGGCTAGCGACAGATACGCAGTATTTT. This translates into CSVGLATDTQYF. V and J are TRBV29-1 and TRBJ2-3; a weak D match, TRBD2 (6 bases). The germline CDR1 and CDR2 sequences are SQVTM and ANQGSEA. Deletions cut 4 bases from V and 3 bases from J, with 8 bases between. CDR3 length: 12 amino acids.

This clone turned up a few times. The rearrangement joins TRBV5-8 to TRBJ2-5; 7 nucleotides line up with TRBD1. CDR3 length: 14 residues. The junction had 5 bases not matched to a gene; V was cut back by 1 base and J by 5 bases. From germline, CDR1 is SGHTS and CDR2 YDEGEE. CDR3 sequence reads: CASSLYRGGETQYF. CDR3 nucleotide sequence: TGTGCCAGCAGCTTGTACAGGGGCGGGGAGACCCAGTACTTC.

The CDR3 nucleotides read TGTGCCAGCAGCCGGGGAGACAAGGGCTTAGTTAACACCGGGGAGCTGTTTTTT. This translates into CASSRGDKGLVNTGELFF. The rearrangement uses TRBV7-8 and TRBJ2-2, with D maybe TRBD2 (5 bases). Germline V gene sequence: CDR1 SGHVS, CDR2 FQNEAQ. The V end lost 5 bases, the J end lost 2 bases, and 21 bases lay between the germline ends. The length of the CDR3 is 18 residues.

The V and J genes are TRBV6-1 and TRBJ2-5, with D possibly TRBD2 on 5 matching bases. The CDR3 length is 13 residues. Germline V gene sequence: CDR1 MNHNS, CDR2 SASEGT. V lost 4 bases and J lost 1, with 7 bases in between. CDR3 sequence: CASSGGVQETQYF. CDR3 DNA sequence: TGTGCCAGCAGTGGGGGAGTCCAAGAGACCCAGTACTTC.

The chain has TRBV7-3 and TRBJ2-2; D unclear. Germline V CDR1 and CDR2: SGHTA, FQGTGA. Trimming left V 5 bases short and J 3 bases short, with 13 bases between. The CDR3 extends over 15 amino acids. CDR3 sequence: CASSAYGPDTGELFF. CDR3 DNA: TGTGCCAGCAGCGCCTATGGGCCAGACACCGGGGAGCTGTTTTTT.

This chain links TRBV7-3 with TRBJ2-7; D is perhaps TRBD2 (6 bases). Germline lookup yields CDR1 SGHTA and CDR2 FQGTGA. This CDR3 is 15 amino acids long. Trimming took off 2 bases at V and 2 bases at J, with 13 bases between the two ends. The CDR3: CASSLLGGGAYEQYF. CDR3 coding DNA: TGTGCCAGCAGCTTATTAGGCGGAGGGGCCTACGAGCAGTACTTC. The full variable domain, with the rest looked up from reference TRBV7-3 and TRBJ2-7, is GAGVSQTPSNKVTEKGKYVELRCDPISGHTALYWYRQSLGQGPEFLIYFQGTGAADDSGLPNDRFFAVRPEGSVSTLKIQRTERGDSAVYLCASSLLGGGAYEQYFGPGTRLTVT.

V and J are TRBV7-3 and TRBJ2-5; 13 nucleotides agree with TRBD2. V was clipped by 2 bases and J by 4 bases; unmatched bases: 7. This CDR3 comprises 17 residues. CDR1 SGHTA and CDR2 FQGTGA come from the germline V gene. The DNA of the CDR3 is TGTGCCAGCAGCTTAGGGACTAGCGGGACGATGGGAGAGACCCAGTACTTC. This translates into CASSLGTSGTMGETQYF.

The CDR3 DNA sequence: TGTGCCAGCAGTTACGCGGGGCCGACGGGTAATGAGCAGTTCTTC. Amino acids: CASSYAGPTGNEQFF. This chain joins TRBV6-5 and TRBJ2-1; a possible D gene is TRBD2 (6 bases). Germline V gene data show CDR1 as MNHEY and CDR2 as SVGAGI. The ends were cut back, 2 bases at V and 7 bases at J, with 15 bases in the middle. The CDR3 runs 15 residues.

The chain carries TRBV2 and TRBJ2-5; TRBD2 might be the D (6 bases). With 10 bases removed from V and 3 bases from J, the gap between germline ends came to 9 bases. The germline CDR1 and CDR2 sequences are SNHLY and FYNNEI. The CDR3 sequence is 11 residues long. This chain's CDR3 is CATRREETQYF. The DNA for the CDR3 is TGTGCCACCCGGAGGGAAGAGACCCAGTACTTC.

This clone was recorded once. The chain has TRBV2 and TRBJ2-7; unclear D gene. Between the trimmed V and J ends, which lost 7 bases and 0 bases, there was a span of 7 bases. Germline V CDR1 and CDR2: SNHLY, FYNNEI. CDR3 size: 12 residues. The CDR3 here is CASKEISYEQYF. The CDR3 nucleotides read TGTGCCAGCAAAGAGATCTCCTACGAGCAGTACTTC.

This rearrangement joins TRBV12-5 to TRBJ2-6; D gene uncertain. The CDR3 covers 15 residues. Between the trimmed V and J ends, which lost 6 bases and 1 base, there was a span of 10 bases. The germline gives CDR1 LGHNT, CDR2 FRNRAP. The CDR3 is CASGPRVSGANVLTF. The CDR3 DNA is TGTGCTAGTGGACCTAGGGTGTCTGGGGCCAACGTCCTGACTTTC.

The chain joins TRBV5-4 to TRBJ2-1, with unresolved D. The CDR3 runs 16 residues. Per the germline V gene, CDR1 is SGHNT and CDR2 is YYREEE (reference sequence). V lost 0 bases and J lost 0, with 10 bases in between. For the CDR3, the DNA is TGTGCCAGCAGCTTGGTTGGCTCCCCCTCCTACAATGAGCAGTTCTTC. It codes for CASSLVGSPSYNEQFF.

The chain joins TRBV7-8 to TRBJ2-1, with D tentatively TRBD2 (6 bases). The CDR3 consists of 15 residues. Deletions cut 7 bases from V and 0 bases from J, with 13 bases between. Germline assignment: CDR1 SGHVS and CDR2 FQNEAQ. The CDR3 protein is CASTPTGSSYNEQFF. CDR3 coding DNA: TGTGCCAGCACTCCGACCGGGAGCTCCTACAATGAGCAGTTCTTC.

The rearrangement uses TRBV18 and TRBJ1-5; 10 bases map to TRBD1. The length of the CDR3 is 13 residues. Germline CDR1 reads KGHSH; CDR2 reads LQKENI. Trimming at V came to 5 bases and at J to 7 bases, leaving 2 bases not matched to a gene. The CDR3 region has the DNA TGTGCCAGCTCATCGGACAGGGGGCAGCCCCAGCATTTT. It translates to CASSSDRGQPQHF.

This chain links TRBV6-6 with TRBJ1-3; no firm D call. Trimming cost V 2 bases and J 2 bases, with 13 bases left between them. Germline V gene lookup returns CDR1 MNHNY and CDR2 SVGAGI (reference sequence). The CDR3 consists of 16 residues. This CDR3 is CASSYAFGATGNTIYF. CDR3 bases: TGTGCCAGCAGTTACGCCTTCGGAGCTACTGGAAACACCATATATTTT.

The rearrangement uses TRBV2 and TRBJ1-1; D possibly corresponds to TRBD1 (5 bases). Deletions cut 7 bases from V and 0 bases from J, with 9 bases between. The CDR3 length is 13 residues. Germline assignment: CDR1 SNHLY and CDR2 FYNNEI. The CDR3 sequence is CASTLGVNTEAFF. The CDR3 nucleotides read TGTGCCAGCACCCTAGGGGTGAACACTGAAGCTTTCTTT.

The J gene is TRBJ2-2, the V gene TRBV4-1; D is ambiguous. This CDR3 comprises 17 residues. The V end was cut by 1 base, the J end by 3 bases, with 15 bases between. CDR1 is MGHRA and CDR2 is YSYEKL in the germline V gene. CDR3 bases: TGCGCCAGCAGCCAAGGATTCGTAATCCCATACACCGGGGAGCTGTTTTTT. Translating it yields CASSQGFVIPYTGELFF.

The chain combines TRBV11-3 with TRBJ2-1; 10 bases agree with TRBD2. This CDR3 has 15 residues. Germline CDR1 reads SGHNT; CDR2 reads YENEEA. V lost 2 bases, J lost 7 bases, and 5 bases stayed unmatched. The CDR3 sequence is CASSLLGLAANEQFF. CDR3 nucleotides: TGTGCCAGCAGCTTACTAGGACTAGCGGCGAATGAGCAGTTCTTC.

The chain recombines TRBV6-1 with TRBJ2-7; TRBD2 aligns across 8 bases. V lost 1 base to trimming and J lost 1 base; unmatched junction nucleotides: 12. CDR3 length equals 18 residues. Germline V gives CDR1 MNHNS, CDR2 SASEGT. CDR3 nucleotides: TGTGCCAGCAGTGAAGTGACCGGGAGGGCCGCTAGATCCTACGAGCAGTACTTC. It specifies CASSEVTGRAARSYEQYF.

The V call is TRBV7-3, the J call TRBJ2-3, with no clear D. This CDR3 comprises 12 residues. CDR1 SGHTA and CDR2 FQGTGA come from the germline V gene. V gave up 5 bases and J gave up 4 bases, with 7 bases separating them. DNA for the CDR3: TGTGCCAGCAGCCTGAGGCCAGATACGCAGTATTTT. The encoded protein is CASSLRPDTQYF.

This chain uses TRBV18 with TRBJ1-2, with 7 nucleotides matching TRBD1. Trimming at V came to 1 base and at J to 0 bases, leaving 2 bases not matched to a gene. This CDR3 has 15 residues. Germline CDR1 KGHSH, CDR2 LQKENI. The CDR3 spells CASSPQGAANYGYTF. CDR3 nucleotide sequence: TGTGCCAGCTCACCACAGGGGGCAGCTAACTATGGCTACACCTTC. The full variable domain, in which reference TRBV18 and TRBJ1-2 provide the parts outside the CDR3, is NAGVMQNPRHLVRRRGQEARLRCSPMKGHSHVYWYRQLPEEGLKFMVYLQKENIIDESGMPKERFSAEFPKEGPSILRIQQVVRGDSAAYFCASSPQGAANYGYTFGSGTRLTVV.

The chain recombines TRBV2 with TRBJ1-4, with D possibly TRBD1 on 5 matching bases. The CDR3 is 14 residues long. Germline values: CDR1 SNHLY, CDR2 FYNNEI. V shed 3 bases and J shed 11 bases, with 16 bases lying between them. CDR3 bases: TGTGCCAGCAGTGATCGACGGGGACGAGTGAAACTGTTTTTT. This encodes CASSDRRGRVKLFF.

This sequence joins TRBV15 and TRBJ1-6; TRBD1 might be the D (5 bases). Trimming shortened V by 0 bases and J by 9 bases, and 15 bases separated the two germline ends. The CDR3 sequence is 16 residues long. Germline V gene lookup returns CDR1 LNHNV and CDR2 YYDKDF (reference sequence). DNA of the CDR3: TGTGCCACCAGCAGAGAAATTGGGGGTGCGGGTTCACCCCTCCACTTT. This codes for CATSREIGGAGSPLHF.

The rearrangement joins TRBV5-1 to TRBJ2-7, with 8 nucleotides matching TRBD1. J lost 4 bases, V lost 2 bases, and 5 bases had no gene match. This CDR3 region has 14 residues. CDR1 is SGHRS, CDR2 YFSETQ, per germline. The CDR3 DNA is TGCGCCAGCAGCTTATCGACAGGGGATTACGAGCAGTACTTC. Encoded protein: CASSLSTGDYEQYF.

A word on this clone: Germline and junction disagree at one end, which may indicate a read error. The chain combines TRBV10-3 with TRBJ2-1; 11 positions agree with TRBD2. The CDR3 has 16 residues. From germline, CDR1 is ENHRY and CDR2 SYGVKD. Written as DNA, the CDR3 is TGTGCCATCAGTGACCCGACTAGCGGGAAGGCCAATGGGCAGTTCTTC. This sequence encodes CAISDPTSGKANGQFF.

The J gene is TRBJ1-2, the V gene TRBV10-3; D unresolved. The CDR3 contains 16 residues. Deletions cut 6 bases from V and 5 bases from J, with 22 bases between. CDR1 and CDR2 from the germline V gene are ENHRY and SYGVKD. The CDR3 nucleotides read TGTGCCATCAGCGCGACATCGGATTCCCAGGCTTATGGCTACACCTTC. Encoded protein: CAISATSDSQAYGYTF.

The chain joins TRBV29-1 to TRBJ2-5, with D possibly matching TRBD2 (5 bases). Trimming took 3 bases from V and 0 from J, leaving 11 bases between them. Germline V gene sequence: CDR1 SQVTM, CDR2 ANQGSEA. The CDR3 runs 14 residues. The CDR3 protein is CSVEGRSYQETQYF. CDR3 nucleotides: TGCAGCGTTGAGGGGAGATCTTACCAAGAGACCCAGTACTTC. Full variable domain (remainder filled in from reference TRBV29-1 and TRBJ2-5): SAVISQKPSRDICQRGTSLTIQCQVDSQVTMMFWYRQQPGQSLTLIATANQGSEATYESGFVIDKFPISRPNLTFSTLTVSNMSPEDSSIYLCSVEGRSYQETQYFGPGTRLLVL.

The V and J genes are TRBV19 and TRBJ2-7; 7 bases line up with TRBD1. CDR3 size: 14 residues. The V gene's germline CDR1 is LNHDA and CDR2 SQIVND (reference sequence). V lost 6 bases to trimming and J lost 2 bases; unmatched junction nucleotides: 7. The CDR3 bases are TGTGCCAGTAGCGGGGACAGTGCCACCTACGAGCAGTACTTC. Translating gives CASSGDSATYEQYF.